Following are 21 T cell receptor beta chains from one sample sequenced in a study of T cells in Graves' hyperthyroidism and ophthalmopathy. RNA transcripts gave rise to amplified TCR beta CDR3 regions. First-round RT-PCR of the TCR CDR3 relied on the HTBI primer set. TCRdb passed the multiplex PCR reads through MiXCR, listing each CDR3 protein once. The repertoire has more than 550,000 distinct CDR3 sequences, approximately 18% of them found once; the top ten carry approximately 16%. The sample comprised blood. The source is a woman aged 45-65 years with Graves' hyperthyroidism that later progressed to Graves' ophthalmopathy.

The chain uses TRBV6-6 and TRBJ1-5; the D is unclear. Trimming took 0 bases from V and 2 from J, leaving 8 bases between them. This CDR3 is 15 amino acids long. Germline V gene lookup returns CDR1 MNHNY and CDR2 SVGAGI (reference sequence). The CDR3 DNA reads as TGTGCCAGCAGTTACTCGACATCAGGCAATCAGCCCCAGCATTTT. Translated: CASSYSTSGNQPQHF.

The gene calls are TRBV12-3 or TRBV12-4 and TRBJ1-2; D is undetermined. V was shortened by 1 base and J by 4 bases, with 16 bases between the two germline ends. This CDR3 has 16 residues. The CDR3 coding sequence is TGTGCCAGCAGTTTAGATAGGGTAGGTCTCGGCTATGGCTACACCTTC. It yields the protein CASSLDRVGLGYGYTF.

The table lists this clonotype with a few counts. CDR3: CASSLLQGAMGYTF. CDR3 sequence (DNA): TGTGCCAGCAGCTTGCTCCAGGGGGCCATGGGCTACACCTTC. The chain carries TRBV5-5 and TRBJ1-2; TRBD1 agrees at 8 bases. The CDR3 extends over 14 amino acids. J was trimmed by 8 bases and V by 1 base; bases with no gene match: 7. Per the germline V gene, CDR1 is SGHKS and CDR2 is YYEKEE (reference sequence).

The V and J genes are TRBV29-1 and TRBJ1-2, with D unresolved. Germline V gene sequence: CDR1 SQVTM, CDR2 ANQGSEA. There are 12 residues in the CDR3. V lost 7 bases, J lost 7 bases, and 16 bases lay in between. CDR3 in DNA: TGCAGCGGGGGAAGGGAGGGCCTTGGCTACACCTTC. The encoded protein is CSGGREGLGYTF.

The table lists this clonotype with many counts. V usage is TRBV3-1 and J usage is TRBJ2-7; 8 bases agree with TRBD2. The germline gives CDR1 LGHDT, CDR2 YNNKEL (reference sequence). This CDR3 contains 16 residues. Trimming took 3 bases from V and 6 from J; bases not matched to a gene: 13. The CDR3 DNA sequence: TGTGCCAGCAGCCAGCCTCAGTCCGGGACTAGGAGCGAGCAGTACTTC. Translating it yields CASSQPQSGTRSEQYF.

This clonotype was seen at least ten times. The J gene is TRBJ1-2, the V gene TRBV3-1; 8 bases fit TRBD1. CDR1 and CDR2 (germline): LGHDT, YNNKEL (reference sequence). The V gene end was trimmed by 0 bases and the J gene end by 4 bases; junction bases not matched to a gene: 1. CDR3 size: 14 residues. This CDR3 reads CASSQDTGGYGYTF. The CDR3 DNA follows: TGTGCCAGCAGCCAAGATACAGGGGGCTATGGCTACACCTTC. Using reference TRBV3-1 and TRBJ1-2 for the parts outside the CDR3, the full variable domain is DTAVSQTPKYLVTQMGNDKSIKCEQNLGHDTMYWYKQDSKKFLKIMFSYNNKELIINETVPNRFSPKSPDKAHLNLHINSLELGDSAVYFCASSQDTGGYGYTFGSGTRLTVV.

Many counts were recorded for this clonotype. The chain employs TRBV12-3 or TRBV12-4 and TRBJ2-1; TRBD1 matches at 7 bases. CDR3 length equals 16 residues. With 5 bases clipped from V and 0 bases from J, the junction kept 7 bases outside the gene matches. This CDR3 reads CASSGDSGSSYNEQFF. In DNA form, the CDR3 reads TGTGCCAGCAGTGGGGACAGTGGGAGCTCCTACAATGAGCAGTTCTTC.

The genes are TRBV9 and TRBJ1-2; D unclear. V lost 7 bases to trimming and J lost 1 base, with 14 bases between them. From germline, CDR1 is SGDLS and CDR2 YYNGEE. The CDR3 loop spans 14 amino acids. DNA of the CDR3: TGTGCCAGCGGCCCTTTTCCGAATAACTATGGCTACACCTTC. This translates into CASGPFPNNYGYTF.

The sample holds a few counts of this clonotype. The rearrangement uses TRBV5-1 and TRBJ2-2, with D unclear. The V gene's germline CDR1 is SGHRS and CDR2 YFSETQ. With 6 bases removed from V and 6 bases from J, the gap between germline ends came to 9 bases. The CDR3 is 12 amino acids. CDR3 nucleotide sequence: TGCGCCAGCAAGGCGTCCGCCGGGGAGCTGTTTTTT. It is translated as CASKASAGELFF.

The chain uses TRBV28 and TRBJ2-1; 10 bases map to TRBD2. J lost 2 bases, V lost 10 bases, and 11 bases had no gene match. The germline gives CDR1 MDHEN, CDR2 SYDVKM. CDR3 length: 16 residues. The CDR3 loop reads CATGTAAGGPYNEQFF. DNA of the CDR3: TGTGCCACCGGGACCGCAGCGGGAGGGCCCTACAATGAGCAGTTCTTC.

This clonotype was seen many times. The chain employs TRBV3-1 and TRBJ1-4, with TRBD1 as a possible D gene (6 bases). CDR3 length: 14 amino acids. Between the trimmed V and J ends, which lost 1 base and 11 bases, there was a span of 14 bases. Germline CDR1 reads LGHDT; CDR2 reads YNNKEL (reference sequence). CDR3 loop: CASSQVVGHPKLFF. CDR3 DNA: TGTGCCAGCAGCCAAGTTGTGGGACACCCTAAACTGTTTTTT. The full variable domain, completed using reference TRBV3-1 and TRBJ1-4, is DTAVSQTPKYLVTQMGNDKSIKCEQNLGHDTMYWYKQDSKKFLKIMFSYNNKELIINETVPNRFSPKSPDKAHLNLHINSLELGDSAVYFCASSQVVGHPKLFFGSGTQLSVL.

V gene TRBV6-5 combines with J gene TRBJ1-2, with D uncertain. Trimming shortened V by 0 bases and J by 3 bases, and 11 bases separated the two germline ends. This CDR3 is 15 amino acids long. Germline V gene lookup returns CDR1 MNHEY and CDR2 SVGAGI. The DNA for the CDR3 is TGTGCCAGCAGTTACTCTAGGGAGAGGGACTATGGCTACACCTTC. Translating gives CASSYSRERDYGYTF.

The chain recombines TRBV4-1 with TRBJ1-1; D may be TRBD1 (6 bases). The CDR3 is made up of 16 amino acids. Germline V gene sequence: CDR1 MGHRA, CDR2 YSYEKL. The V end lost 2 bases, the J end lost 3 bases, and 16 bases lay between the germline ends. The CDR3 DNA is TGCGCCAGCAGCCAATTTTCGGGGGGACAATACACTGAAGCTTTCTTT. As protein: CASSQFSGGQYTEAFF.

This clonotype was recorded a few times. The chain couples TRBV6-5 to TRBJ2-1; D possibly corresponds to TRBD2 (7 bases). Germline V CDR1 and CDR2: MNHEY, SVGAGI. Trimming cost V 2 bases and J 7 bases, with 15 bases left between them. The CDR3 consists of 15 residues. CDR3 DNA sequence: TGTGCCAGCAGTTACGGGGGGGCCGATTCGAATGAGCAGTTCTTC. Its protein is CASSYGGADSNEQFF.

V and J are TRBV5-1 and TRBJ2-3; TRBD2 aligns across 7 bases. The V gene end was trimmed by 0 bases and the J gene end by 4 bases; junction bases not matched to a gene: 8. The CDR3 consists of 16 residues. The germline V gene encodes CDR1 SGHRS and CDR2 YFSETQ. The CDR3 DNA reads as TGCGCCAGCAGCTTGGTCGGCGGGGGAGTGGCAGATACGCAGTATTTT. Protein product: CASSLVGGGVADTQYF.

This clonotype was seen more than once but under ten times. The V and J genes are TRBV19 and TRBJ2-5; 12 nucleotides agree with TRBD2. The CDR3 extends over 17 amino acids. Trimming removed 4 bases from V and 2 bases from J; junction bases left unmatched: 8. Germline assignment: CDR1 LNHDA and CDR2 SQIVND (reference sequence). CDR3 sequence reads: CASSTRRTSGAQETQYF. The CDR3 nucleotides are TGTGCCAGTAGTACCAGAAGGACTAGCGGGGCACAAGAGACCCAGTACTTC.

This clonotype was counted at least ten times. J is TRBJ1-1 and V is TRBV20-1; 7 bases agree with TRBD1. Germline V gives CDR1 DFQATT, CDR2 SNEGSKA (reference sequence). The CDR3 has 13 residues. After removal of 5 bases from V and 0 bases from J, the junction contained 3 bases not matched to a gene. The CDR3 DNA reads TGCAGTGCTGTCCAGGGGGTGAACACTGAAGCTTTCTTT. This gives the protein CSAVQGVNTEAFF.

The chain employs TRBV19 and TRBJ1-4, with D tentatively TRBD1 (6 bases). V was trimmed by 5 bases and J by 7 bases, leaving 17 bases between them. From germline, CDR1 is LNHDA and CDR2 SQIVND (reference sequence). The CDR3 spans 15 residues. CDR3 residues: CASSEAPRGIEKLFF. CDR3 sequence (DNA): TGTGCCAGTAGTGAAGCCCCGAGGGGGATTGAAAAACTGTTTTTT. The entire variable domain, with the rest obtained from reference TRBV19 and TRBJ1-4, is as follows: DGGITQSPKYLFRKEGQNVTLSCEQNLNHDAMYWYRQDPGQGLRLIYYSQIVNDFQKGDIAEGYSVSREKKESFPLTVTSAQKNPTAFYLCASSEAPRGIEKLFFGSGTQLSVL.

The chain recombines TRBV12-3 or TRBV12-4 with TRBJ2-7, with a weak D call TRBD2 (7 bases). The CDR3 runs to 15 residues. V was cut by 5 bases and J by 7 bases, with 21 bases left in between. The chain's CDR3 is CASSPRGGLGGEQYF. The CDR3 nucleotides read TGTGCCAGCAGTCCCCGTGGGGGCTTGGGGGGGGAGCAGTACTTC.

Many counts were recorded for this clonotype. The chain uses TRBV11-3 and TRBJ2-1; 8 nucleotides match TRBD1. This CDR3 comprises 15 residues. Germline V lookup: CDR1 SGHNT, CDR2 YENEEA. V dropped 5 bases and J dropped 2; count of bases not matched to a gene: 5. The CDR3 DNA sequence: TGTGCCAGCAGCCAGGGACAGGACCCCTACAATGAGCAGTTCTTC. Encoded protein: CASSQGQDPYNEQFF.

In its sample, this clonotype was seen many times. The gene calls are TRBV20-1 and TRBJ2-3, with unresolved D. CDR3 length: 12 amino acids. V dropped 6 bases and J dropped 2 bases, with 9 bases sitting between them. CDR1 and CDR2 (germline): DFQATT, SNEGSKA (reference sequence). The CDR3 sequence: CSARITTDTQYF. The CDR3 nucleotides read TGCAGTGCCCGGATTACCACAGATACGCAGTATTTT.